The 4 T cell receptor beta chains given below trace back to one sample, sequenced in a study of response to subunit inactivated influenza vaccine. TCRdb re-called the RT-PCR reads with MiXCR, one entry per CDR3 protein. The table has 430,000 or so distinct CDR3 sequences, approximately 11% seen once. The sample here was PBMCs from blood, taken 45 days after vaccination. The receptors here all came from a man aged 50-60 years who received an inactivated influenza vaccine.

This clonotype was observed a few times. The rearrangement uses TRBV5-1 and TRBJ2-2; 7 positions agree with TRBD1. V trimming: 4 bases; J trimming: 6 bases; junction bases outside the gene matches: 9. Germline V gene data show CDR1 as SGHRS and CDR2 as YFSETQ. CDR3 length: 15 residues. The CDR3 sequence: CASSVGNRGAGELFF. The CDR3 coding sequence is TGCGCCAGCAGCGTAGGAAACAGGGGCGCCGGGGAGCTGTTTTTT.

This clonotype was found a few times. The CDR3 loop is CSARTSGTGANVLTF. As DNA, the CDR3 is TGCAGTGCAAGGACTAGCGGGACTGGGGCCAACGTCCTGACTTTC. The chain joins TRBV20-1 to TRBJ2-6; 12 bases match TRBD2. The germline gives CDR1 DFQATT, CDR2 SNEGSKA (reference sequence). J was trimmed by 2 bases and V by 6 bases; bases with no gene match: 2. This CDR3 contains 15 residues.

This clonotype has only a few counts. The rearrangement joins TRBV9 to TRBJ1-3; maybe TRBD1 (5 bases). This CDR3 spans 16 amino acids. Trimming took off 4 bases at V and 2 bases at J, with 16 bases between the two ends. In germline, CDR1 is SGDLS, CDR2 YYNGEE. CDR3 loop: CASSMTQGAAGNTIYF. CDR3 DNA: TGTGCCAGCAGCATGACCCAAGGGGCCGCTGGAAACACCATATATTTT.

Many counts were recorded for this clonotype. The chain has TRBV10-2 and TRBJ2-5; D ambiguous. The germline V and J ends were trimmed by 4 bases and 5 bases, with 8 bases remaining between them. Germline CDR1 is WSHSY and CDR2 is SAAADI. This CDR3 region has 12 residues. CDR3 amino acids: CASSVIGETQYF. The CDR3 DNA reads TGCGCCAGCAGTGTCATCGGGGAGACCCAGTACTTC.